This entry lists 21 T cell receptor beta chains sequenced from one sample in a study of blood T cell repertoires in COVID-19. Method: immunoSEQ multiplex PCR; TCRdb's copy keeps in-frame clones and lacks some. The sample carries about 69,000 clones, over 70% recorded once. Specimen: peripheral blood. These TCRs come from a man in his 60s with acute or convalescent COVID-19.

This clone was seen more than once but under ten times. The J gene is TRBJ1-5, the V gene TRBV6-2 or TRBV6-3; 8 nucleotides match TRBD1. The length of the CDR3 is 13 residues. Germline V gene data show CDR1 as MNHEY and CDR2 as SVGEGT. Losses at the gene ends were 6 bases for V and 6 bases for J; bases not matched to a gene: 4. The CDR3 sequence: CASSRQGTQPQHF. In DNA, the CDR3 is TGTGCCAGCAGCCGACAGGGGACTCAGCCCCAGCATTTT.

The V call is TRBV24-1, the J call TRBJ2-3; D possibly corresponds to TRBD2 (6 bases). V dropped 7 bases and J dropped 6 bases, with 16 bases sitting between them. Germline-derived CDR1 and CDR2 are KGHDR and SFDVKD. This CDR3 region has 14 residues. The CDR3 sequence: CATRAGPGMDTQYF. In nucleotides, the CDR3 is TGTGCCACCAGGGCGGGGCCAGGGATGGATACGCAGTATTTT.

This chain links TRBV4-3 with TRBJ1-2, with D unresolved. Between the trimmed V and J ends, which lost 1 base and 6 bases, there was a span of 12 bases. Looked up from germline, CDR1 is LGHNA and CDR2 is YSLEER. The CDR3 runs 14 residues. The CDR3 nucleotides read TGCGCCAGCAGCCAAGTGGCCAGAATTGATGGCTACACCTTC. Protein sequence: CASSQVARIDGYTF.

The J gene is TRBJ2-7, the V gene TRBV24-1, with 9 bases lining up with TRBD1. From germline, CDR1 is KGHDR and CDR2 SFDVKD. This CDR3 is 14 amino acids long. The V segment lost 8 bases and the J segment 3 bases; nucleotides outside the gene matches: 7. The CDR3 is CATKRTGENYEQYF. In DNA, the CDR3 is TGTGCCACCAAGCGGACAGGGGAAAACTACGAGCAGTACTTC.

The CDR3 loop is CASSPREIAEAFF. CDR3 nucleotide sequence: TGTGCCAGCTCACCCCGGGAAATCGCTGAAGCTTTCTTT. The V call is TRBV18, the J call TRBJ1-1; D remains unclear. The CDR3 has 13 amino acids. The germline V and J ends were trimmed by 3 bases and 6 bases, with 11 bases remaining between them. CDR1 is KGHSH, CDR2 LQKENI, per germline. Variable domain in full (rest from reference TRBV18 and TRBJ1-1): NAGVMQNPRHLVRRRGQEARLRCSPMKGHSHVYWYRQLPEEGLKFMVYLQKENIIDESGMPKERFSAEFPKEGPSILRIQQVVRGDSAAYFCASSPREIAEAFFGQGTRLTVV.

The genes are TRBV7-6 and TRBJ1-3; D ambiguous. Germline V gives CDR1 SGHVS, CDR2 FNYEAQ. This CDR3 has 12 residues. The ends were cut back, 5 bases at V and 8 bases at J, with 10 bases in the middle. The CDR3 protein is CASSQNRYTIYF. Here the CDR3 DNA reads TGTGCCAGCAGCCAAAACCGGTACACCATATATTTT. The variable domain in full, with the rest retrieved from reference TRBV7-6 and TRBJ1-3, is GAGVSQSPRYKVTKRGQDVALRCDPISGHVSLYWYRQALGQGPEFLTYFNYEAQQDKSGLPNDRFSAERPEGSISTLTIQRTEQRDSAMYRCASSQNRYTIYFGEGSWLTVV.

The rearrangement joins TRBV25-1 to TRBJ1-6; possible D gene TRBD1, 6 bases. The CDR3 covers 13 residues. Per germline, CDR1 MGHDK and CDR2 SYGVNS. Trimming shortened V by 7 bases and J by 5 bases, and 9 bases separated the two germline ends. The CDR3 DNA reads as TGTGCCAGCACTGGACAGCATAATTCACCCCTCCACTTT. This gives the protein CASTGQHNSPLHF.

The V and J genes are TRBV12-3 or TRBV12-4 and TRBJ1-2, with D hard to call. The CDR3 has 12 residues. V dropped 3 bases and J dropped 5 bases, with 7 bases sitting between them. The CDR3 DNA sequence: TGTGCCAGCAGTTTGCGTCTGTATGGCTACACCTTC. This translates into CASSLRLYGYTF.

This clone was seen a single time. The CDR3 DNA sequence: TGTGCCAGCAGCAGAACAGGGCAGGGCAACGTCCTGACTTTC. Translation gives CASSRTGQGNVLTF. V is TRBV6-2 or TRBV6-3 and J is TRBJ2-6; tentative D call: TRBD1 (6 bases). The CDR3 is 14 residues long. The germline gives CDR1 MNHEY, CDR2 SVGEGT. V was trimmed by 6 bases and J by 9 bases, leaving 15 bases between them.

The chain combines TRBV30 with TRBJ2-5, with D maybe TRBD2 (6 bases). The ends were cut back, 1 base at V and 9 bases at J, with 18 bases in the middle. The germline gives CDR1 GTSNPN, CDR2 SVGIG (reference sequence). This CDR3 is 14 amino acids long. CDR3 region: CAWSEGARGLSQYF. CDR3 DNA sequence: TGTGCCTGGAGTGAAGGGGCCCGGGGGTTGTCCCAGTACTTC.

The chain links TRBV5-1 to TRBJ1-2; TRBD1 matches at 7 bases. The CDR3 contains 17 residues. Germline CDR1 and CDR2: SGHRS and YFSETQ. V was pared by 5 bases and J by 7 bases, with 20 bases of the junction left unmatched. The CDR3 region has the DNA TGCGCCAGCAGAACCGACAGGGTTTATGCGTCTAGTGGTGGCTACACCTTC. Encoded protein: CASRTDRVYASSGGYTF.

The chain employs TRBV30 and TRBJ2-3; a weak D match, TRBD1 (6 bases). V dropped 1 base and J dropped 0 bases, with 32 bases sitting between them. The CDR3 totals 22 residues. Germline V gives CDR1 GTSNPN, CDR2 SVGIG (reference sequence). CDR3 region: CAWSARPMIQGAYPSSTDTQYF. The CDR3 bases are TGTGCCTGGAGTGCCCGACCGATGATACAGGGAGCTTACCCGTCTAGCACAGATACGCAGTATTTT.

By sample share, this clone is medium-sized. This sequence joins TRBV7-3 and TRBJ1-1, with no clear D. Trimming shortened V by 1 base and J by 1 base, and 10 bases separated the two germline ends. CDR3 length: 15 residues. The germline V gene has CDR1 SGHTA and CDR2 FQGTGA. This CDR3 is CASSLRGEGNTEAFF. The CDR3, as DNA: TGTGCCAGCAGCTTAAGGGGAGAGGGGAACACTGAAGCTTTCTTT. The entire variable domain, with the rest obtained from reference TRBV7-3 and TRBJ1-1, is as follows: GAGVSQTPSNKVTEKGKYVELRCDPISGHTALYWYRQSLGQGPEFLIYFQGTGAADDSGLPNDRFFAVRPEGSVSTLKIQRTERGDSAVYLCASSLRGEGNTEAFFGQGTRLTVV.

This clone was observed many times. The rearrangement joins TRBV18 to TRBJ1-6; D not certain. Deletions cut 4 bases from V and 7 bases from J, with 11 bases between. Germline CDR1 KGHSH, CDR2 LQKENI. The CDR3 has 14 amino acids. In DNA form, the CDR3 reads TGTGCCAGCTCACTGGAGGGAGTCAATTCACCCCTCCACTTT. It yields the protein CASSLEGVNSPLHF.

The J gene is TRBJ2-6, the V gene TRBV2, with D unresolved. The ends were cut back, 8 bases at V and 1 base at J, with 3 bases in the middle. CDR1 is SNHLY and CDR2 is FYNNEI in the germline V gene. CDR3 size: 12 residues. The CDR3, as DNA: TGTGCCAGCCGGTCTGGGGCCAACGTCCTGACTTTC. The encoded protein is CASRSGANVLTF. Filled out from reference TRBV2 and TRBJ2-6, the complete variable domain reads EPEVTQTPSHQVTQMGQEVILRCVPISNHLYFYWYRQILGQKVEFLVSFYNNEISEKSEIFDDQFSVERPDGSNFTLKIRSTKLEDSAMYFCASRSGANVLTFGAGSRLTVL.

A few counts support this clone. The chain carries TRBV10-1 and TRBJ1-2, with a tentative D call TRBD1 (5 bases). Germline V CDR1 and CDR2: WNHNN, SYGVQD (reference sequence). The CDR3 length is 13 residues. V shed 2 bases and J shed 11 bases, with 15 bases lying between them. For the CDR3, the DNA is TGCGCCAGCAGTGAGCCGACAGCCGGAGTTTACACCTTC. Translation gives CASSEPTAGVYTF.

This chain links TRBV24-1 with TRBJ1-2, with a possible D match to TRBD1 (6 bases). CDR1 KGHDR and CDR2 SFDVKD come from the germline V gene. The germline V and J ends were trimmed by 5 bases and 4 bases, with 16 bases remaining between them. The CDR3 sequence is 15 residues long. CDR3 nucleotide sequence: TGTGCCACCAGTGTGGGGAGAGGACAGAGCTATGGCTACACCTTC. This translates into CATSVGRGQSYGYTF.

V and J are TRBV30 and TRBJ1-6; D not certain. Trimming pared 3 bases from V and 9 bases from J, leaving 18 bases between. This CDR3 is built from 15 residues. Germline V gene data show CDR1 as GTSNPN and CDR2 as SVGIG (reference sequence). For the CDR3, the DNA is TGTGCCTGGAGGTGGGCCAACAGACAAGGTTCACCCCTCCACTTT. As protein: CAWRWANRQGSPLHF.

Only one count was recorded for this clone. This sequence joins TRBV5-8 and TRBJ2-7; 7 bases are shared with TRBD1. The V gene's germline CDR1 is SGHTS and CDR2 YDEGEE. The CDR3 is made up of 15 amino acids. V lost 0 bases to trimming and J lost 2 bases; unmatched junction nucleotides: 5. The CDR3 spells CASSLGSGGPYEQYF. CDR3 nucleotides: TGTGCCAGCAGCTTGGGGTCAGGGGGTCCCTACGAGCAGTACTTC. The variable domain in full, completed from reference TRBV5-8 and TRBJ2-7, reads EAGVTQSPTHLIKTRGQQATLRCSPISGHTSVYWYQQALGLGLQFLLWYDEGEERNRGNFPPRFSGRQFPNYSSELNVNALELEDSALYLCASSLGSGGPYEQYFGPGTRLTVT.

This clone was picked up one time. The V gene is TRBV7-2, the J gene TRBJ1-2; a weak D match, TRBD1 (6 bases). Trimming removed 4 bases from V and 0 bases from J, with 9 bases in between. CDR3 length: 14 residues. Per the germline V gene, CDR1 is SGHTA and CDR2 is FQGNSA. CDR3 sequence reads: CASSSRGTNYGYTF. CDR3 coding DNA: TGTGCCAGCAGCTCCAGGGGAACTAACTATGGCTACACCTTC. Based on the CDR3 plus reference TRBV7-2 and TRBJ1-2, the full variable domain is GAGVSQSPSNKVTEKGKDVELRCDPISGHTALYWYRQSLGQGLEFLIYFQGNSAPDKSGLPSDRFSAERTGGSVSTLTIQRTQQEDSAVYLCASSSRGTNYGYTFGSGTRLTVV.

This clone was observed once. J is TRBJ2-1 and V is TRBV7-2; no firm D call. The V gene's germline CDR1 is SGHTA and CDR2 FQGNSA. V lost 1 base to trimming and J lost 6 bases, with 13 bases between them. The CDR3 length is 15 residues. CDR3 sequence reads: CASSLVRGIGNEQFF. CDR3 nucleotides: TGTGCCAGCAGCTTAGTTCGAGGTATTGGCAATGAGCAGTTCTTC.